This TCR beta chain appears in the sequencing data of a study of T cells in narcolepsy. Study-wide context: Donors had narcolepsy type 1 or type 2, or were healthy controls.

The table came from immunoSEQ multiplex PCR; TCRdb's copy has only in-frame clones and leaves some out. The data show under 20,000 clones, over 75% seen once. This CDR3 region has 18 residues. V trimming: 5 bases; J trimming: 4 bases; junction bases outside the gene matches: 12. CDR1 is SNHLY, CDR2 FYNNEI, per germline. General observations from the study: Blood of same and different patients, but not healthy controls, reportedly held recurring autoreactive clonotypes. Same-patient CSF and blood CD4+ T cell clonotypes included HCRT-specific and TRIB2-specific autoreactive ones.

This clone was seen just once. Its antigen is not known. The V call is TRBV2, the J call TRBJ2-2, with 11 nucleotides matching TRBD1. Sequenced sample: memory (CD45RA-) CD4+ T cells from blood. The sequence was obtained from a human donor in good health. The chain's CDR3 is CASSQRGRGTGGTGELFF. CDR3 nucleotides: TGTGCCAGCAGTCAAAGAGGCAGGGGGACAGGGGGCACCGGGGAGCTGTTTTTT. Based on the CDR3 plus reference TRBV2 and TRBJ2-2, the full variable domain is EPEVTQTPSHQVTQMGQEVILRCVPISNHLYFYWYRQILGQKVEFLVSFYNNEISEKSEIFDDQFSVERPDGSNFTLKIRSTKLEDSAMYFCASSQRGRGTGGTGELFFGEGSRLTVL.